The 25 T cell receptor beta chains given below trace back to one sample, sequenced in a study of cytomegalovirus exposure and HLA in healthy donors. The study ran its PCR with 60 Vbeta and 13 Jbeta primers. TCRdb's table, derived via immunoSEQ multiplex PCR, lists solely in-frame clones and lacks some. The data show 100,000 to 150,000 clones, roughly 80% seen once. Sequences were obtained from PBMCs. These receptors all come from a woman between 35 and 50 years old in good health and CMV-seronegative.

The V and J genes are TRBV7-9 and TRBJ2-7, with D uncertain. Trimming removed 5 bases from V and 5 bases from J, with 13 bases in between. This CDR3 contains 13 residues. The germline V gene has CDR1 SEHNR and CDR2 FQNEAQ (reference sequence). The CDR3 DNA reads TGTGCCAGCAGCGTCGTGACTGGCCACGAGCAGTACTTC. This codes for CASSVVTGHEQYF.

The rearrangement links TRBV5-1 to TRBJ2-7; TRBD2 agrees at 9 bases. V lost 0 bases to trimming and J lost 3 bases; unmatched junction nucleotides: 4. The CDR3 consists of 15 residues. Germline V gene sequence: CDR1 SGHRS, CDR2 YFSETQ. Here the CDR3 DNA reads TGCGCCAGCAGCTTGGTTGCTAGCGGGAACTACGAGCAGTACTTC. Its protein product is CASSLVASGNYEQYF.

This clone was seen a single time. The J gene is TRBJ2-1, the V gene TRBV6-5; the match to TRBD2 covers 9 bases. The CDR3 covers 15 residues. CDR1 is MNHEY, CDR2 SVGAGI, per germline. Trimming took 2 bases from V and 10 from J; bases not matched to a gene: 9. CDR3 protein: CASSYVGLAPREQFF. DNA of the CDR3: TGTGCCAGCAGTTACGTGGGACTAGCCCCTAGAGAGCAGTTCTTC.

The chain is built from TRBV5-4 and TRBJ2-6, with D maybe TRBD1 (5 bases). Germline values: CDR1 SGHNT, CDR2 YYREEE (reference sequence). V dropped 5 bases and J dropped 3 bases, with 15 bases sitting between them. CDR3 length equals 16 residues. The CDR3 is CASRSGPGNGANVLTF. For the CDR3, the DNA is TGTGCCAGCAGGTCTGGCCCAGGGAATGGGGCCAACGTCCTGACTTTC.

This clone was counted between two and nine times. The chain links TRBV6-6 to TRBJ1-3, with 8 bases aligning to TRBD1. The CDR3 totals 16 residues. The germline V gene has CDR1 MNHNY and CDR2 SVGAGI (reference sequence). V was pared by 4 bases and J by 10 bases, with 15 bases of the junction left unmatched. The CDR3 region is CASSSPTTGDRTTIYF. The CDR3 nucleotides are TGTGCCAGCAGTTCCCCAACGACAGGGGACAGAACGACCATATATTTT.

The chain is built from TRBV28 and TRBJ1-2, with D perhaps matching TRBD1 (5 bases). In germline, CDR1 is MDHEN, CDR2 SYDVKM. The CDR3 covers 12 residues. Trimming left V 8 bases short and J 4 bases short, with 11 bases between. CDR3 sequence reads: CASRPGGYGYTF. The CDR3 nucleotides are TGTGCCAGCCGGCCGGGGGGCTATGGCTACACCTTC.

This sequence joins TRBV4-2 and TRBJ2-5; TRBD2 aligns across 12 bases. This CDR3 is 17 amino acids long. Germline V gene data show CDR1 as LGHNA and CDR2 as YNFKEQ. Losses at the gene ends were 5 bases for V and 5 bases for J; bases not matched to a gene: 12. CDR3 region: CASSKTSGSPQGETQYF. CDR3 in DNA: TGTGCCAGCAGCAAGACTAGCGGGAGTCCCCAGGGCGAGACCCAGTACTTC.

V gene TRBV28 combines with J gene TRBJ2-7, with a weak D call TRBD1 (6 bases). With 3 bases removed from V and 3 bases from J, the gap between germline ends came to 12 bases. From germline, CDR1 is MDHEN and CDR2 SYDVKM. There are 14 residues in the CDR3. CDR3 nucleotides: TGTGCCAGCAGTTTTTTTACAGGGAACTACGAGCAGTACTTC. It codes for CASSFFTGNYEQYF.

The V gene is TRBV28, the J gene TRBJ1-1; D might be TRBD1 (5 bases). The CDR3 is 14 amino acids. The ends were cut back, 10 bases at V and 6 bases at J, with 21 bases in the middle. The germline V gene encodes CDR1 MDHEN and CDR2 SYDVKM. Here the CDR3 reads CATTLGVSLPEAFF. DNA for the CDR3: TGTGCCACCACCTTAGGGGTGTCGCTGCCTGAAGCTTTCTTT. Full variable domain (outside the CDR3, taken from reference TRBV28 and TRBJ1-1): DVKVTQSSRYLVKRTGEKVFLECVQDMDHENMFWYRQDPGLGLRLIYFSYDVKMKEKGDIPEGYSVSREKKERFSLILESASTNQTSMYLCATTLGVSLPEAFFGQGTRLTVV.

This chain connects TRBV10-2 to TRBJ2-7; D might be TRBD1 (6 bases). Per the germline V gene, CDR1 is WSHSY and CDR2 is SAAADI. The CDR3 length is 15 residues. Trimming removed 6 bases from V and 1 base from J, with 16 bases in between. CDR3 DNA: TGCGCCAGCAGCCTGACCGGGACACATTCCTACGAGCAGTACTTC. Encoded protein: CASSLTGTHSYEQYF.

This clone was found a few times. V usage is TRBV25-1 and J usage is TRBJ2-2, with TRBD1 matching over 9 bases. Germline assignment: CDR1 MGHDK and CDR2 SYGVNS. Losses at the gene ends were 8 bases for V and 8 bases for J; bases not matched to a gene: 12. The CDR3 has 15 amino acids. CDR3 DNA sequence: TGTGCCAGCGGGATCACAGGGGGCGGAAAAGGGGAGCTGTTTTTT. It specifies CASGITGGGKGELFF.

The genes are TRBV5-5 and TRBJ1-1, with TRBD1 matching 10 bases. Germline loops: CDR1 SGHKS, CDR2 YYEKEE (reference sequence). V shed 1 base and J 7 bases; nucleotides not matched to a gene: 4. The CDR3 is made up of 14 amino acids. As DNA, the CDR3 is TGTGCCAGCAGCTTGCGGGACAGGGGCGGTGAAGCTTTCTTT. Amino acid sequence: CASSLRDRGGEAFF.

The chain recombines TRBV6-5 with TRBJ1-4; D might be TRBD1 (5 bases). Germline CDR1 reads MNHEY; CDR2 reads SVGAGI. V shed 10 bases and J shed 13 bases, with 19 bases lying between them. CDR3 size: 12 residues. In nucleotides, the CDR3 is TGTGCCACCCTATTCGGCGTCGGGGGACTGTTTTTT. Its protein product is CATLFGVGGLFF.

The rearrangement links TRBV7-9 to TRBJ2-2, with TRBD2 identical over 11 bases. The CDR3 runs 14 residues. Germline V gene sequence: CDR1 SEHNR, CDR2 FQNEAQ (reference sequence). For the CDR3, the DNA is TGTACTAGCGGGAGTAGGTCGAACACCGGGGAGCTGTTTTTT. It is translated as CTSGSRSNTGELFF.

The gene calls are TRBV4-1 and TRBJ2-1, with D possibly TRBD2 on 5 matching bases. The CDR3 sequence is 14 residues long. CDR1 is MGHRA, CDR2 YSYEKL, per germline. Trimming cost V 2 bases and J 8 bases, with 13 bases left between them. CDR3 coding DNA: TGCGCCAGCAGCCAACAGCGGTTGGGTGATGAGCAGTTCTTC. Protein: CASSQQRLGDEQFF.

The table lists this clone with a count of one. V and J are TRBV5-1 and TRBJ1-4; D unclear. V lost 1 base and J lost 6, with 13 bases in between. The CDR3 length is 15 residues. CDR1 and CDR2 (germline): SGHRS, YFSETQ. As DNA, the CDR3 is TGCGCCAGCAGCTTGTCCGGGAATAGCGATGAAAAACTGTTTTTT. Protein sequence: CASSLSGNSDEKLFF.

This clone has just a few counts. The V call is TRBV7-2, the J call TRBJ2-1; D is ambiguous. Germline CDR1 is SGHTA and CDR2 is FQGNSA. The germline V and J ends were trimmed by 0 bases and 5 bases, with 8 bases remaining between them. The CDR3 covers 14 residues. This chain's CDR3 is CASSLAGGDNEQFF. Here the CDR3 DNA reads TGTGCCAGCAGCTTAGCAGGTGGAGACAATGAGCAGTTCTTC.

V usage is TRBV2 and J usage is TRBJ2-3, with TRBD2 matching 9 bases. Germline V gene data show CDR1 as SNHLY and CDR2 as FYNNEI. This CDR3 has 16 residues. Germline trimming cut 3 bases from V and 1 base from J; bases unmatched to any gene: 5. The CDR3 DNA follows: TGTGCCAGCAGTGATGTCGGACTAGCGCGCACAGATACGCAGTATTTT. Its protein product is CASSDVGLARTDTQYF.

The genes are TRBV9 and TRBJ2-7, with 8 bases matching TRBD2. This CDR3 has 15 residues. V was clipped by 0 bases and J by 0 bases; unmatched bases: 2. Per the germline V gene, CDR1 is SGDLS and CDR2 is YYNGEE. DNA for the CDR3: TGTGCCAGCAGCGTAGGACTAGCGTCCTCCTACGAGCAGTACTTC. This encodes CASSVGLASSYEQYF. The whole variable domain, filled in from reference TRBV9 and TRBJ2-7, reads DSGVTQTPKHLITATGQRVTLRCSPRSGDLSVYWYQQSLDQGLQFLIQYYNGEERAKGNILERFSAQQFPDLHSELNLSSLELGDSALYFCASSVGLASSYEQYFGPGTRLTVT.

V gene TRBV5-6 combines with J gene TRBJ1-5; 10 bases fit TRBD1. The V gene end was trimmed by 2 bases and the J gene end by 4 bases; junction bases not matched to a gene: 6. This CDR3 region has 16 residues. Per germline, CDR1 SGHDT and CDR2 YYEEEE. The CDR3 DNA reads as TGTGCCAGCAGCTTAGGGACAGGGGTGGGAAATCAGCCCCAGCATTTT. Translated, it gives CASSLGTGVGNQPQHF.

The CDR3 reads CASSQDRYLGTVSNQPQHF. The CDR3 DNA reads TGCGCCAGCAGCCAAGATCGGTATTTGGGGACAGTTAGCAATCAGCCCCAGCATTTT. The rearrangement uses TRBV4-1 and TRBJ1-5; 7 nucleotides align to TRBD1. The CDR3 consists of 19 residues. Trimming removed 0 bases from V and 0 bases from J; junction bases left unmatched: 11. CDR1 MGHRA and CDR2 YSYEKL come from the germline V gene.

The chain couples TRBV5-1 to TRBJ2-2; TRBD2 matches 8 bases. The germline gives CDR1 SGHRS, CDR2 YFSETQ. The length of the CDR3 is 15 residues. Germline trimming cut 4 bases from V and 4 bases from J; bases unmatched to any gene: 6. This chain's CDR3 is CASSQRSGGTGELFF. The CDR3 coding sequence is TGCGCCAGCAGCCAGAGGAGCGGGGGCACCGGGGAGCTGTTTTTT.

V usage is TRBV6-1 and J usage is TRBJ1-4; TRBD1 agrees at 7 bases. The ends lost 1 base at V and 8 bases at J; junction bases unmatched: 7. Germline V gene data show CDR1 as MNHNS and CDR2 as SASEGT. This CDR3 has 15 amino acids. The CDR3 sequence is CASSEGTGGWEKLFF. The CDR3 nucleotides read TGTGCCAGCAGTGAAGGGACAGGAGGGTGGGAAAAACTGTTTTTT.

The chain's CDR3 is CASRLGSYNEQFF. CDR3 sequence (DNA): TGTGCCAGCAGACTAGGCTCCTACAATGAGCAGTTCTTC. The chain links TRBV7-2 to TRBJ2-1, with a tentative D call TRBD2 (5 bases). The CDR3 totals 13 residues. V was clipped by 6 bases and J by 0 bases, with 6 bases between them. CDR1 is SGHTA and CDR2 is FQGNSA in the germline V gene. The variable domain in full, completed from reference TRBV7-2 and TRBJ2-1, reads GAGVSQSPSNKVTEKGKDVELRCDPISGHTALYWYRQSLGQGLEFLIYFQGNSAPDKSGLPSDRFSAERTGGSVSTLTIQRTQQEDSAVYLCASRLGSYNEQFFGPGTRLTVL.

This rearrangement joins TRBV7-9 to TRBJ2-3; tentatively, D is TRBD2 (6 bases). Germline V gives CDR1 SEHNR, CDR2 FQNEAQ (reference sequence). V was cut by 7 bases and J by 1 base, with 12 bases left in between. This CDR3 spans 14 amino acids. Here the CDR3 reads CASKFSGGTDTQYF. In nucleotides, the CDR3 is TGTGCCAGCAAGTTTAGCGGCGGCACAGATACGCAGTATTTT.